These 19 T cell receptor beta chains share one sample of origin, sequenced in a study of blood T cell repertoires in COVID-19. Sequenced by immunoSEQ multiplex PCR; TCRdb stores in-frame clones only, minus some. The sample includes around 500,000 clones, around 87% of them seen just once. The specimen sequenced was PBMCs or T cells enriched from blood (not recorded which). Receptors were obtained from a woman in her forties who had recovered from COVID-19.

The chain employs TRBV14 and TRBJ2-5, with 8 bases lining up with TRBD2. Per germline, CDR1 SGHDN and CDR2 FVKESK. With V trimmed by 6 bases and J by 9 bases, 15 bases remained unmatched. The CDR3 length is 15 residues. In nucleotides, the CDR3 is TGTGCCAGCAGTTCTCCCGGGACTAGAGGTCTGGCCCAGTACTTC. Amino acids: CASSSPGTRGLAQYF.

The genes are TRBV19 and TRBJ2-7; D gene ambiguous. The V gene lost 2 bases and the J gene lost 4 bases, with 9 bases spanning the gap. Germline CDR1 is LNHDA and CDR2 is SQIVND (reference sequence). The CDR3 is made up of 13 amino acids. DNA of the CDR3: TGTGCCAGTAGTATACTTTTCCGGTACGAGCAGTACTTC. Encoded protein: CASSILFRYEQYF.

The chain employs TRBV12-3 or TRBV12-4 and TRBJ2-7; 7 bases align to TRBD2. V was pared by 8 bases and J by 12 bases, with 13 bases of the junction left unmatched. This CDR3 is built from 12 residues. The CDR3 DNA is TGTGCCAGCGGATACGGGAGGCTCAATGTGTACTTC. It is translated as CASGYGRLNVYF.

This clone came up a few times. The CDR3 DNA follows: TGTGCCAGCAGTTTTCAGGGGATGAACACTGAAGCTTTCTTT. Amino acids: CASSFQGMNTEAFF. V is TRBV6-2 or TRBV6-3 and J is TRBJ1-1; the D gene is possibly TRBD1 (6 bases). V lost 4 bases and J lost 0, with 9 bases in between. CDR1 and CDR2 from the germline V gene are MNHEY and SVGEGT. This CDR3 is built from 14 residues.

This clone was counted a single time. This sequence joins TRBV7-8 and TRBJ1-1; D not resolved. CDR1 and CDR2 from the germline V gene are SGHVS and FQNEAQ. The CDR3 length is 14 residues. V shed 4 bases and J shed 0 bases, with 9 bases lying between them. The CDR3 reads CASSSTRMNTEAFF. Written as DNA, the CDR3 is TGTGCCAGCAGCTCCACAAGAATGAACACTGAAGCTTTCTTT.

CDR3 sequence reads: CASLKGRLLGTEAFF. The CDR3 DNA follows: TGTGCCAGCCTTAAGGGGCGCTTACTGGGCACTGAAGCTTTCTTT. The chain combines TRBV6-6 with TRBJ1-1, with D perhaps TRBD1 (5 bases). V dropped 8 bases and J dropped 4 bases, with 20 bases sitting between them. The CDR3 is 15 amino acids. The germline gives CDR1 MNHNY, CDR2 SVGAGI (reference sequence).

This clone was seen only once. The chain uses TRBV4-2 and TRBJ2-1, with TRBD2 matching 8 bases. The J segment lost 10 bases and the V segment lost 3 bases, leaving 2 bases of the junction unmatched. The CDR3 has 12 amino acids. CDR1 is LGHNA and CDR2 is YNFKEQ in the germline V gene. The CDR3 DNA is TGTGCCAGCAGCCACCGACTAGCGGAGCAGTTCTTC. As protein: CASSHRLAEQFF.

This rearrangement joins TRBV5-1 to TRBJ2-1; 15 bases are shared with TRBD2. V trimming: 1 base; J trimming: 4 bases; junction bases outside the gene matches: 9. This CDR3 comprises 19 residues. Per the germline V gene, CDR1 is SGHRS and CDR2 is YFSETQ. The CDR3 region has the DNA TGCGCCAGCAGCTTGTTAACTGGGGGGACTAGCGGGAGGTACAATGAGCAGTTCTTC. It translates to CASSLLTGGTSGRYNEQFF.

The chain links TRBV9 to TRBJ2-1; TRBD2 aligns across 7 bases. Germline V gives CDR1 SGDLS, CDR2 YYNGEE. CDR3 size: 16 residues. J was trimmed by 6 bases and V by 4 bases; bases with no gene match: 13. The CDR3 nucleotides read TGTGCCAGCAGCCCTAGTCCCACGGGAGGATCCAATGAGCAGTTCTTC. Its translation: CASSPSPTGGSNEQFF.

The V gene is TRBV10-3, the J gene TRBJ2-3; 8 bases align to TRBD2. The V segment lost 3 bases and the J segment 0 bases; nucleotides outside the gene matches: 11. Looked up from germline, CDR1 is ENHRY and CDR2 is SYGVKD. This CDR3 has 18 residues. The CDR3 reads CAISDGPLAGKSTDTQYF. CDR3 in DNA: TGTGCCATCAGTGATGGCCCCTTAGCGGGAAAGAGCACAGATACGCAGTATTTT.

The gene calls are TRBV6-5 and TRBJ1-5; 10 bases align to TRBD1. V dropped 9 bases and J dropped 6; count of bases not matched to a gene: 8. Germline CDR1 and CDR2: MNHEY and SVGAGI. The CDR3 consists of 14 residues. CDR3 region: CASRKTGGGQPQHF. The CDR3 bases are TGTGCCAGTAGAAAGACAGGGGGCGGTCAGCCCCAGCATTTT.

V is TRBV5-1 and J is TRBJ2-3; 7 bases align to TRBD2. J gave up 4 bases and V 5 bases, and 10 bases lay outside the gene matches. CDR1 and CDR2 from the germline V gene are SGHRS and YFSETQ. The CDR3 is 15 amino acids. The CDR3 DNA follows: TGCGCCAGCAGTTCCGACCCTGCGGGGGCAGATACGCAGTATTTT. Its translation: CASSSDPAGADTQYF.

The chain links TRBV14 to TRBJ2-7; the D gene is possibly TRBD2 (6 bases). Trimming took 4 bases from V and 2 from J, leaving 15 bases between them. The CDR3 is made up of 15 amino acids. Germline CDR1 and CDR2: SGHDN and FVKESK. The CDR3 DNA reads TGTGCCAGCAGCCCCACCGGGACTTTGACCTACGAGCAGTACTTC. Amino acids: CASSPTGTLTYEQYF.

The V call is TRBV7-6, the J call TRBJ2-2; D is perhaps TRBD1 (5 bases). V shed 5 bases and J shed 6 bases, with 13 bases lying between them. Germline CDR1 SGHVS, CDR2 FNYEAQ. CDR3 size: 14 residues. The chain's CDR3 is CASSPHDSAGELFF. The CDR3 DNA follows: TGTGCCAGCAGCCCACATGACAGCGCCGGGGAGCTGTTTTTT.

The chain joins TRBV6-5 to TRBJ2-3; no definite D call. CDR3 length: 14 residues. V was shortened by 4 bases and J by 4 bases, with 12 bases between the two germline ends. Germline V lookup: CDR1 MNHEY, CDR2 SVGAGI. Written as DNA, the CDR3 is TGTGCCAGCAGTTCGGTTAGTCTTGCAGATACGCAGTATTTT. Protein sequence: CASSSVSLADTQYF.

This sequence joins TRBV4-1 and TRBJ2-1; D ambiguous. The V end was cut by 3 bases, the J end by 0 bases, with 15 bases between. Germline values: CDR1 MGHRA, CDR2 YSYEKL. The CDR3 is 17 amino acids. This chain's CDR3 is CASSHPLQPSSYNEQFF. The CDR3 coding sequence is TGCGCCAGCAGCCACCCCTTACAGCCAAGCTCCTACAATGAGCAGTTCTTC.

V and J are TRBV5-6 and TRBJ2-2; 12 bases align to TRBD2. V was clipped by 3 bases and J by 1 base; unmatched bases: 1. Germline V lookup: CDR1 SGHDT, CDR2 YYEEEE. The CDR3 is 16 residues long. Here the CDR3 reads CASSWGLAGNTGELFF. The CDR3 DNA reads as TGTGCCAGCAGCTGGGGACTAGCGGGGAACACCGGGGAGCTGTTTTTT.

V is TRBV19 and J is TRBJ1-5; D perhaps matches TRBD1 (5 bases). V was pared by 3 bases and J by 8 bases, with 14 bases between. The CDR3 has 14 residues. Germline V gene sequence: CDR1 LNHDA, CDR2 SQIVND (reference sequence). CDR3 sequence: CASSILGDFEPQHF. As DNA, the CDR3 is TGTGCCAGTAGTATTCTAGGGGACTTTGAGCCCCAGCATTTT.

The chain joins TRBV19 to TRBJ2-1; 8 bases match TRBD2. This CDR3 has 15 amino acids. The ends lost 6 bases at V and 2 bases at J; junction bases unmatched: 6. Germline assignment: CDR1 LNHDA and CDR2 SQIVND (reference sequence). CDR3 in amino acids: CASSLSGATYNEQFF. The CDR3 region has the DNA TGTGCCAGTAGCCTTAGCGGGGCAACCTACAATGAGCAGTTCTTC.